This T cell receptor (beta chain) originates from a study of blood T cell repertoires in COVID-19. Across the study: COVID-19 samples from acute and convalescent phases originated in the United States, Italy and Spain.

The data were produced by immunoSEQ multiplex PCR, yet TCRdb's version contains in-frame clones alone and is incomplete. The table has 200,000 to 250,000 clones, approximately 78% seen once; the top ten hold 8% to 10%. With 0 bases clipped from V and 3 bases from J, the junction kept 15 bases outside the gene matches. Germline V gives CDR1 LNHNV, CDR2 YYDKDF (reference sequence). This CDR3 has 19 amino acids. This clone was recorded only once. Material: peripheral blood. The sequence came from a woman older than 75 with COVID-19, enrolled during active disease. The chain links TRBV15 to TRBJ1-2; 8 bases fit TRBD1. This CDR3 reads CATSREIVKPGGADYGYTF. The CDR3 DNA sequence: TGTGCCACCAGCAGAGAGATAGTTAAACCAGGGGGCGCCGACTATGGCTACACCTTC.